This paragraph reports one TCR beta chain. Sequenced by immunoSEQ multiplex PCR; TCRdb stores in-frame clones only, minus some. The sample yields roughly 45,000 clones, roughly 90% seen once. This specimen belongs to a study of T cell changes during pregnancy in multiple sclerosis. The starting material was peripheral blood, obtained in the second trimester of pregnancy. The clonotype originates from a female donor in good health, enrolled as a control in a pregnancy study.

The CDR3 protein is CATKGGAYTEAFF. The CDR3 DNA sequence: TGTGCCACTAAAGGGGGGGCCTACACTGAAGCTTTCTTT. The rearrangement links TRBV19 to TRBJ1-1; a possible D gene is TRBD1 (6 bases). Trimming pared 10 bases from V and 3 bases from J, leaving 15 bases between. Germline V gene sequence: CDR1 LNHDA, CDR2 SQIVND (reference sequence). This CDR3 comprises 13 residues.